The 12 T cell receptor beta chains below were found in one sample sequenced in a study of OX40 agonist ivuxolimab in advanced cancers. Measured with immunoSEQ multiplex PCR; TCRdb has only the in-frame clones, and not every one. The profile covers approximately 18,000 clones, with 70% to 85% appearing a single time and under 55% taken by the ten largest. The sequencing used CD4+ or CD8+ T cells sorted from blood, collected in a trial of the OX40 agonist ivuxolimab. Receptor source: an adult with an advanced solid tumor such as melanoma, head and neck, liver or kidney cancer.

This chain joins TRBV2 and TRBJ2-7; D is perhaps TRBD1 (7 bases). V lost 7 bases and J 5 bases, leaving 24 bases between the germline ends. The CDR3 extends over 16 amino acids. Germline CDR1 and CDR2: SNHLY and FYNNEI. The CDR3 coding sequence is TGTGCCAGCACCGGGACAGTGACTAGTATTGGGAACGAGCAGTACTTC. This sequence encodes CASTGTVTSIGNEQYF.

This clone has more than one count but fewer than ten. The chain links TRBV5-4 to TRBJ2-1; 8 bases agree with TRBD2. Germline trimming cut 4 bases from V and 8 bases from J; bases unmatched to any gene: 11. The V gene's germline CDR1 is SGHNT and CDR2 YYREEE (reference sequence). The CDR3 totals 15 residues. CDR3 sequence: CASSPLREDMDEQFF. DNA of the CDR3: TGTGCCAGCAGCCCCTTGCGGGAGGACATGGATGAGCAGTTCTTC.

The chain combines TRBV9 with TRBJ1-2; 9 bases are shared with TRBD1. CDR3 size: 14 residues. V shed 4 bases and J 5 bases; nucleotides not matched to a gene: 6. Germline CDR1 is SGDLS and CDR2 is YYNGEE. The DNA for the CDR3 is TGTGCCAGCAGCCCCGGGACAGGGACATATGGCTACACCTTC. Its protein is CASSPGTGTYGYTF.

The genes are TRBV28 and TRBJ2-5, with 7 bases lining up with TRBD2. With V trimmed by 2 bases and J by 2 bases, 5 bases remained unmatched. The CDR3 has 15 amino acids. Per the germline V gene, CDR1 is MDHEN and CDR2 is SYDVKM. CDR3 protein: CASSLRASGQETQYF. Here the CDR3 DNA reads TGTGCCAGCAGTTTAAGAGCTAGCGGACAAGAGACCCAGTACTTC.

This chain uses TRBV7-9 with TRBJ1-1; D possibly corresponds to TRBD1 (6 bases). In germline, CDR1 is SEHNR, CDR2 FQNEAQ (reference sequence). CDR3 length: 13 residues. V lost 7 bases and J 5 bases, leaving 14 bases between the germline ends. The CDR3 region has the DNA TGTGCCAGCACCCCAGGAGGGGGTACTGAAGCTTTCTTT. It specifies CASTPGGGTEAFF.

This chain links TRBV5-5 with TRBJ2-7, with D possibly matching TRBD2 (7 bases). The CDR3 extends over 15 amino acids. Trimming shortened V by 5 bases and J by 3 bases, and 18 bases separated the two germline ends. The germline CDR1 and CDR2 sequences are SGHKS and YYEKEE (reference sequence). The CDR3 DNA is TGTGCCAGCAGTCCGTGGGGGGGCGAGGTCTACGAGCAGTACTTC. Translating it yields CASSPWGGEVYEQYF. The full variable domain, in which reference TRBV5-5 and TRBJ2-7 provide the parts outside the CDR3, is DAGVTQSPTHLIKTRGQQVTLRCSPISGHKSVSWYQQVLGQGPQFIFQYYEKEERGRGNFPDRFSARQFPNYSSELNVNALLLGDSALYLCASSPWGGEVYEQYFGPGTRLTVT.

V usage is TRBV9 and J usage is TRBJ1-4; 7 bases map to TRBD1. The ends lost 0 bases at V and 5 bases at J; junction bases unmatched: 4. CDR3 length: 15 residues. CDR1 is SGDLS, CDR2 YYNGEE, per germline. The CDR3 DNA sequence: TGTGCCAGCAGCGTAGCCGGGACAGTAAATGAAAAACTGTTTTTT. It translates to CASSVAGTVNEKLFF.

In DNA, the CDR3 is TGTGCTAGTGGACTCGGGACAGGGTACTATAATTCACCCCTCCACTTT. It yields the protein CASGLGTGYYNSPLHF. This sequence joins TRBV12-5 and TRBJ1-6, with 9 bases identical to TRBD1. V lost 6 bases, J lost 3 bases, and 6 bases stayed unmatched. Germline CDR1 LGHNT, CDR2 FRNRAP. This CDR3 spans 16 amino acids.

V gene TRBV4-1 combines with J gene TRBJ2-5; TRBD1 agrees at 7 bases. After removal of 1 base from V and 3 bases from J, the junction contained 8 bases not matched to a gene. The length of the CDR3 is 16 residues. Germline CDR1 and CDR2: MGHRA and YSYEKL. The CDR3, as DNA: TGCGCCAGCAGCCAAGGGCCCGGACAGGTCAAAGAGACCCAGTACTTC. The encoded protein is CASSQGPGQVKETQYF.

The chain uses TRBV5-1 and TRBJ2-1, with 10 positions matching TRBD2. V was pared by 4 bases and J by 3 bases, with 7 bases of the junction left unmatched. Germline-derived CDR1 and CDR2 are SGHRS and YFSETQ. This CDR3 has 16 amino acids. The CDR3 protein is CASSPLGLANYNEQFF. DNA for the CDR3: TGCGCCAGCAGCCCTCTGGGACTAGCGAACTACAATGAGCAGTTCTTC.

This clone is classed as medium-sized. The V gene is TRBV7-2, the J gene TRBJ2-1; no reliable D call. V was pared by 4 bases and J by 5 bases, with 18 bases between. Germline lookup yields CDR1 SGHTA and CDR2 FQGNSA. The CDR3 loop spans 16 amino acids. CDR3 region: CASSSRTSAVHNEQFF. The DNA for the CDR3 is TGTGCCAGCAGCTCCAGGACCAGCGCAGTCCACAATGAGCAGTTCTTC.

This chain links TRBV11-2 with TRBJ2-2; no clear D. The CDR3 spans 12 residues. Per germline, CDR1 SGHAT and CDR2 FQNNGV. Between the trimmed V and J ends, which lost 2 bases and 6 bases, there was a span of 4 bases. The CDR3 reads CASSLIPGELFF. Here the CDR3 DNA reads TGTGCCAGCAGCTTAATCCCCGGGGAGCTGTTTTTT.